A single sample is the source of the 11 T cell receptor beta chains below, sequenced in a study of blood T cell repertoires in COVID-19. The method was immunoSEQ multiplex PCR; TCRdb's version includes in-frame clones alone and lacks a portion of them. The sample includes about 180,000 clones, around 88% of them seen just once. The sequencing input was peripheral blood. The receptors come from a woman aged 25 to 45 with acute or convalescent COVID-19.

This clone was seen more than once but under ten times. The chain carries TRBV10-3 and TRBJ1-5; TRBD1 agrees at 7 bases. Germline assignment: CDR1 ENHRY and CDR2 SYGVKD. Unmatched junction bases numbered 4, after V lost 3 bases and J lost 8 bases. The CDR3 is 13 amino acids. The CDR3 nucleotides read TGTGCCATCAGTGACGACAGGGAGAAGCCCCAGCATTTT. It encodes CAISDDREKPQHF.

The chain employs TRBV28 and TRBJ2-2, with 8 bases that match TRBD1. The CDR3 runs to 17 residues. V was pared by 3 bases and J by 2 bases, with 8 bases of the junction left unmatched. Germline CDR1 reads MDHEN; CDR2 reads SYDVKM. DNA of the CDR3: TGTGCCAGCAGTTTCCCAACCGGGACAGGAAACACCGGGGAGCTGTTTTTT. Its translation: CASSFPTGTGNTGELFF.

The J gene is TRBJ1-6, the V gene TRBV6-5; D not certain. The CDR3 consists of 13 residues. Germline CDR1 is MNHEY and CDR2 is SVGAGI. V was shortened by 7 bases and J by 7 bases, with 11 bases between the two germline ends. This CDR3 reads CASTLGSNSPLHF. The CDR3 coding sequence is TGTGCCAGCACCCTGGGGAGCAATTCACCCCTCCACTTT.

There are a few counts of this clone. The V gene is TRBV7-9, the J gene TRBJ2-1; the match to TRBD1 covers 8 bases. The CDR3 has 18 residues. The ends lost 1 base at V and 9 bases at J; junction bases unmatched: 17. Germline assignment: CDR1 SEHNR and CDR2 FQNEAQ (reference sequence). CDR3 residues: CASSLVVYRDRWPPEQFF. The CDR3 DNA reads TGTGCCAGCAGCTTAGTAGTATACCGGGACAGGTGGCCCCCTGAGCAGTTCTTC.

The chain joins TRBV29-1 to TRBJ2-3, with D unclear. Between the trimmed V and J ends, which lost 0 bases and 0 bases, there was a span of 7 bases. Germline CDR1 and CDR2: SQVTM and ANQGSEA. The CDR3 runs to 14 residues. CDR3 bases: TGCAGCGTTGAAGAACACAGCAGCACAGATACGCAGTATTTT. Residues: CSVEEHSSTDTQYF.

The V call is TRBV3-1 (or the pseudogene TRBV3-2), the J call TRBJ2-5; tentatively, D is TRBD2 (6 bases). This CDR3 has 15 amino acids. Germline V gene sequence: CDR1 LGHDT, CDR2 YNNKEL (reference sequence). The V gene lost 0 bases and the J gene lost 5 bases, with 13 bases spanning the gap. This CDR3 reads CASSQDAGREETQYF. The DNA of the CDR3 is TGTGCCAGCAGCCAAGATGCCGGGAGAGAGGAGACCCAGTACTTC.

This chain connects TRBV27 to TRBJ1-5, with TRBD1 identical over 7 bases. Germline V lookup: CDR1 MNHEY, CDR2 SMNVEV (reference sequence). The junction had 1 base not matched to a gene; V was cut back by 4 bases and J by 4 bases. The CDR3 is 13 residues long. As DNA, the CDR3 is TGTGCCAGCAGTTACAGGGGAAATCAGCCCCAGCATTTT. Residues: CASSYRGNQPQHF.

This sequence joins TRBV2 and TRBJ1-6; D gene ambiguous. Germline CDR1 is SNHLY and CDR2 is FYNNEI. Between the trimmed V and J ends, which lost 6 bases and 10 bases, there was a span of 13 bases. This CDR3 is 13 amino acids long. CDR3 loop: CASRDDMSSPLHF. The CDR3 coding sequence is TGTGCCAGCAGGGATGACATGTCCTCACCCCTCCACTTT.

V gene TRBV28 combines with J gene TRBJ2-1, with 9 bases identical to TRBD1. The CDR3 runs 15 residues. Germline CDR1 MDHEN, CDR2 SYDVKM. V trimming: 3 bases; J trimming: 8 bases; junction bases outside the gene matches: 8. The CDR3 spells CASSFLPGQGYEQFF. The CDR3 region has the DNA TGTGCCAGCAGTTTCCTCCCGGGACAGGGTTATGAGCAGTTCTTC. Variable domain in full (rest from reference TRBV28 and TRBJ2-1): DVKVTQSSRYLVKRTGEKVFLECVQDMDHENMFWYRQDPGLGLRLIYFSYDVKMKEKGDIPEGYSVSREKKERFSLILESASTNQTSMYLCASSFLPGQGYEQFFGPGTRLTVL.

The chain uses TRBV9 and TRBJ2-2; D possibly corresponds to TRBD2 (5 bases). Germline loops: CDR1 SGDLS, CDR2 YYNGEE. This CDR3 region has 14 residues. Trimming removed 0 bases at V and 9 bases at J, with 12 bases between. CDR3 loop: CASSVGEGRRELFF. The CDR3 bases are TGTGCCAGCAGCGTAGGTGAGGGTCGCCGGGAGCTGTTTTTT.

The V gene is TRBV25-1, the J gene TRBJ1-4; tentative D call: TRBD1 (5 bases). This CDR3 has 14 amino acids. Trimming stripped 4 bases from V and 8 bases from J, with 14 bases between. Germline V lookup: CDR1 MGHDK, CDR2 SYGVNS. CDR3 sequence: CASSGSGVSEKLFF. CDR3 in DNA: TGTGCCAGCAGTGGATCGGGGGTTAGCGAAAAACTGTTTTTT. The full variable domain, rest sourced from reference TRBV25-1 and TRBJ1-4, is EADIYQTPRYLVIGTGKKITLECSQTMGHDKMYWYQQDPGMELHLIHYSYGVNSTEKGDLSSESTVSRIRTEHFPLTLESARPSHTSQYLCASSGSGVSEKLFFGSGTQLSVL.